This TCR beta chain is drawn from a study of T-cell reconstitution after alpha-beta-depleted transplantation in children. Study-wide results and caveats: From newly produced T cells came most of the T-cell counts and diversity one year after transplant.

This clonotype was counted between two and nine times. No antigen is known for it. Preparation of the TCRbeta library involved a method that used unique molecular identifiers. MiXCR, applied by TCRdb to the PCR reads, yields one record per CDR3 protein. This table holds 130,000 to 150,000 distinct CDR3 sequences, 7.5% to 9% found once. The CDR3 length is 14 residues. The V gene lost 5 bases and the J gene lost 6 bases, with 14 bases spanning the gap. Sequenced here: PBMCs, mostly from graft donor cells, sampled 180 days after TCRalphabeta/CD19-depleted stem cell transplant. This TCR came from a female patient aged 2 to 10 who had a stem cell transplant for congenital amegakaryocytic thrombocytopenia, so the T cells may come from the graft donor. The rearrangement joins TRBV12-3 or TRBV12-4 to TRBJ1-5; tentative D call: TRBD1 (6 bases). CDR3 sequence reads: CASSHDRSGQPQHF. The CDR3 DNA follows: TGTGCCAGCAGTCACGACAGGTCCGGTCAGCCCCAGCATTTT.